Sequencing of this TCR beta chain was carried out in a study of cytomegalovirus exposure and HLA in healthy donors. Germline V lookup: CDR1 MDHEN, CDR2 SYDVKM. The CDR3 is 14 residues long. Trimming stripped 5 bases from V and 9 bases from J, with 17 bases between. Use of 60 Vbeta and 13 Jbeta primers characterized the PCR. Libraries were prepared by immunoSEQ multiplex PCR; TCRdb keeps only in-frame clonotypes and omits some of them. Among some 150,000 clones listed, 71% were seen once. The source of this sequence is a woman in her twenties or thirties in good health and CMV-seronegative. The rearrangement uses TRBV28 and TRBJ1-5; possible D gene TRBD1, 5 bases. Input material: PBMCs. The CDR3 region has the DNA TGTGCCAGCAGTGTCGGGACGCTAGCGGGGCCCCAGCATTTT. It encodes CASSVGTLAGPQHF.